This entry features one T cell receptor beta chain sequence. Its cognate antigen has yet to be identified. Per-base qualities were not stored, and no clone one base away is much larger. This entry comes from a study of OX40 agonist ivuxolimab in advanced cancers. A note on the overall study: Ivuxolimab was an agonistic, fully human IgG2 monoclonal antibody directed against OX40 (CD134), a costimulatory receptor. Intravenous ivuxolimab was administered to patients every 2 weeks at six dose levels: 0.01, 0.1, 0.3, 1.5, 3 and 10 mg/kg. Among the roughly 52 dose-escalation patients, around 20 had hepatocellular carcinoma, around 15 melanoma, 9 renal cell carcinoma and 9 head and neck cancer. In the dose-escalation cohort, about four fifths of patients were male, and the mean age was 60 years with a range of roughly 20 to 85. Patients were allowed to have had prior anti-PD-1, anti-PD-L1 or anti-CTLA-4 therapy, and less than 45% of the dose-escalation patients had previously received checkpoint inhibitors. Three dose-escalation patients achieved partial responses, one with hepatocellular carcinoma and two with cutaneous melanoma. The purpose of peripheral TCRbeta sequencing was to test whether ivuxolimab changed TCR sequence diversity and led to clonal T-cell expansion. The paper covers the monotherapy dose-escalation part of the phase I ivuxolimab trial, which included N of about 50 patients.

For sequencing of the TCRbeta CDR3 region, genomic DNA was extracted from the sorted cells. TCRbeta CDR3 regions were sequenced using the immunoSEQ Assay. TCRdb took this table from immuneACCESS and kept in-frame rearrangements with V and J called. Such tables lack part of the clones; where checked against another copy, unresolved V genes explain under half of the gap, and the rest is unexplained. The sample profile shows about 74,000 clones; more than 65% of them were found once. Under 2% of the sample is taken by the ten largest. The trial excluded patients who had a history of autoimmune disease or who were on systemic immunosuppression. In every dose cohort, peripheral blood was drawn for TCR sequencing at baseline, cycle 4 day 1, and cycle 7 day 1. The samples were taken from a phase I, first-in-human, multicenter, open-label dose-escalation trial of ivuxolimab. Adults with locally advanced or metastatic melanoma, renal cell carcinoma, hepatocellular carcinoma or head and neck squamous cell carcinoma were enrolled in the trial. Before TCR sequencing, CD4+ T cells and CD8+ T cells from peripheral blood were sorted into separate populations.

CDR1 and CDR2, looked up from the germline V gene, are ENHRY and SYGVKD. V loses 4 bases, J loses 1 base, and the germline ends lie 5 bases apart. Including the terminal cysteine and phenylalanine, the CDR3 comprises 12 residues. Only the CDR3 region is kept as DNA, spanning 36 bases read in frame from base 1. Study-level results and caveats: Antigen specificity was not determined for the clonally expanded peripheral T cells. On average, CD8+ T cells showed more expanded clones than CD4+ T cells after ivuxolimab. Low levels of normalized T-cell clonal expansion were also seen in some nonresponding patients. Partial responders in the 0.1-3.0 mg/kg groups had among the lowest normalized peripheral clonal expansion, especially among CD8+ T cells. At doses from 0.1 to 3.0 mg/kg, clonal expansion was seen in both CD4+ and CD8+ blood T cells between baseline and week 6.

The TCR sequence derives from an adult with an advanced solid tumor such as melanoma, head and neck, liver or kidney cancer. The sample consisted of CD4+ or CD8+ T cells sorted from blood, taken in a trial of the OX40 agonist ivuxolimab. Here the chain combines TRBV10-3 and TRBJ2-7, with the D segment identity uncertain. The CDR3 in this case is CAISGGSYEQYF. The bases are TGTGCCATCAGTGGGGGATCCTACGAGCAGTACTTC.